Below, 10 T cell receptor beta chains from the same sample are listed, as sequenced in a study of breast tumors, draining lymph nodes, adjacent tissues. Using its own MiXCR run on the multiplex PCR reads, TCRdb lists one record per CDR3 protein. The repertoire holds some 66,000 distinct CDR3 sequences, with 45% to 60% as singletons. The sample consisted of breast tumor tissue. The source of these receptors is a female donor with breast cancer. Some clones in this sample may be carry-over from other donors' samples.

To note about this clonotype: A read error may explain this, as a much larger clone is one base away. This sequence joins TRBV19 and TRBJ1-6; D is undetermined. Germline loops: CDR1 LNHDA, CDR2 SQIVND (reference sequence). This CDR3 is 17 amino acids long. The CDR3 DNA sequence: TGTGCCAGTAGTATCATTGACGGGAGCTCCTATAATCCACCCCTCCACTTT. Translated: CASSIIDGSSYNPPLHF.

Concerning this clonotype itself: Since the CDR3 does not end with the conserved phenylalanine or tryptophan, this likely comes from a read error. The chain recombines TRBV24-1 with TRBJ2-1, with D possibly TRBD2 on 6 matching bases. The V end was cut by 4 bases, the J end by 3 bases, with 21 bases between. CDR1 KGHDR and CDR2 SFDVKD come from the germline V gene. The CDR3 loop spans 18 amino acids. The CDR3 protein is CATSETLPGLDNYNEQFL. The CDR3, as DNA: TGTGCCACCAGTGAAACTTTACCGGGACTCGATAACTACAATGAGCAGTTCCTC.

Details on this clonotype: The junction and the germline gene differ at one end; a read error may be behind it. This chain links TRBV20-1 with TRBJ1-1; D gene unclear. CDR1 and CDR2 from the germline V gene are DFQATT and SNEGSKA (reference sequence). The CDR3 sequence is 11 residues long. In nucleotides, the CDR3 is TGCAGTGCTAGAGACGGATCGCCTACTTTTTTT. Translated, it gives CSARDGSPTFF.

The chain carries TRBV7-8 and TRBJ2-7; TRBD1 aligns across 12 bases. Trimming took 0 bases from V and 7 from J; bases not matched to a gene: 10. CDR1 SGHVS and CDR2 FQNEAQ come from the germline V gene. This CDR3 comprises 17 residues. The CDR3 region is CASSLAVPGQGAQEQYF. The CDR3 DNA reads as TGTGCCAGCAGCTTAGCGGTTCCGGGACAGGGGGCGCAAGAGCAGTACTTC. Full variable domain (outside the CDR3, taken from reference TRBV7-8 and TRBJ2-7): GAGVSQSPRYKVAKRGQDVALRCDPISGHVSLFWYQQALGQGPEFLTYFQNEAQLDKSGLPSDRFFAERPEGSVSTLKIQRTQQEDSAVYLCASSLAVPGQGAQEQYFGPGTRLTVT.

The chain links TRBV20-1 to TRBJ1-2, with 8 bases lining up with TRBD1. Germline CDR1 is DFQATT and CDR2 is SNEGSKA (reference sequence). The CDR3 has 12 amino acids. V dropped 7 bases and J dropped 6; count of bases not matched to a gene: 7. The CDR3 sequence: CSVLTGDDGYTF. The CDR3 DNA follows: TGCAGTGTCTTGACAGGGGACGATGGCTACACCTTC.

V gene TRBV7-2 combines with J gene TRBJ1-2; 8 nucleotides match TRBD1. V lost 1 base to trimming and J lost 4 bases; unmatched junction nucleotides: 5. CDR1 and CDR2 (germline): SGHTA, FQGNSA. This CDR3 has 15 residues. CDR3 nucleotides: TGTGCCAGCAGCTTAGGGTGGGGACAGGTCTATGGCTACACCTTC. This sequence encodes CASSLGWGQVYGYTF.

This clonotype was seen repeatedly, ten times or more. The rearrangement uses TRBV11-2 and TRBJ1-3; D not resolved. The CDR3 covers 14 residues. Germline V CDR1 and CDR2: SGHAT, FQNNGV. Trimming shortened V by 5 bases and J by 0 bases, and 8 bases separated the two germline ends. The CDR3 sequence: CASSPGNSGNTIYF. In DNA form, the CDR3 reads TGTGCCAGCAGCCCGGGCAACTCTGGAAACACCATATATTTT.

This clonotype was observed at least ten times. The CDR3 DNA sequence: TGTGCCAGCAGTGGTTTAGAGGACAATGAGCAGTTCTTC. It codes for CASSGLEDNEQFF. This sequence joins TRBV25-1 and TRBJ2-1; D remains ambiguous. This CDR3 region has 13 residues. Per the germline V gene, CDR1 is MGHDK and CDR2 is SYGVNS. Trimming took 4 bases from V and 5 from J, leaving 9 bases between them. Drawing the rest from reference TRBV25-1 and TRBJ2-1, the complete variable domain is EADIYQTPRYLVIGTGKKITLECSQTMGHDKMYWYQQDPGMELHLIHYSYGVNSTEKGDLSSESTVSRIRTEHFPLTLESARPSHTSQYLCASSGLEDNEQFFGPGTRLTVL.

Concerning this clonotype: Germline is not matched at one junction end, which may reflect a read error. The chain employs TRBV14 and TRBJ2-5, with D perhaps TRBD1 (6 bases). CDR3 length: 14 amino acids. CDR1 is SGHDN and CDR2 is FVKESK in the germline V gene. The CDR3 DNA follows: TGTGCCAGCAGCCGAAGCAGGGGACAAGAGACCCAGTGCTTC. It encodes CASSRSRGQETQCF.

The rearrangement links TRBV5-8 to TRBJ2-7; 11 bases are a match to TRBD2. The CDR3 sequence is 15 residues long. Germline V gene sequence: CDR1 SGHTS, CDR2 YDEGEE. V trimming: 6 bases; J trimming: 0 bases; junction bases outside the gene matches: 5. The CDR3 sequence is CASTLSGRDSYEQYF. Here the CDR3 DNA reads TGTGCCAGCACCCTTAGCGGGAGGGACTCCTACGAGCAGTACTTC.